This record concerns one T cell receptor (beta chain) sequence. Its antigen remains unidentified. This entry comes from a study of cytomegalovirus exposure and HLA in healthy donors. The germline V and J ends were trimmed by 2 bases and 3 bases, with 7 bases remaining between them. The CDR3 contains 14 residues. Germline V lookup: CDR1 MNHNY, CDR2 SVGAGI (reference sequence). The study ran its PCR with 60 Vbeta and 13 Jbeta primers. TCRdb's table, derived via immunoSEQ multiplex PCR, lists solely in-frame clones and lacks some. The table lists 250,000 or so clones, over 75% of them singletons. Study-wide results and caveats: A prior analysis recorded that most TCR beta V segments were productive about 87% or about 30% of the time.

The V and J genes are TRBV6-6 and TRBJ2-2, with TRBD2 as a possible D gene (5 bases). This clonotype was sampled from a human donor in good health. The sample comprised PBMCs. The DNA for the CDR3 is TGTGCCAGCAGTTACCAGGAGGACACCGGGGAGCTGTTTTTT. Translated, it gives CASSYQEDTGELFF.